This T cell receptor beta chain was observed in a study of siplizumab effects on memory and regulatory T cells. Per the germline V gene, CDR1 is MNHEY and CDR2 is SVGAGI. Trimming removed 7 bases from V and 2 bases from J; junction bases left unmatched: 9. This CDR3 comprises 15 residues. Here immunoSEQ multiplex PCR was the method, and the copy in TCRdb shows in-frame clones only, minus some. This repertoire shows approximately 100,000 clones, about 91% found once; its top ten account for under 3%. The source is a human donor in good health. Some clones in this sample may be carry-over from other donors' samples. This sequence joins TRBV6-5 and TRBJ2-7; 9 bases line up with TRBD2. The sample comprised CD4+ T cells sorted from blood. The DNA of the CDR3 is TGTGCCAGCACCGGTGGCGCGGGAGGGACCTACGAGCAGTACTTC. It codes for CASTGGAGGTYEQYF.